This record concerns one TCR beta chain sequence. Its antigen is unknown. This record belongs to a study of OX40 agonist ivuxolimab in advanced cancers. The investigators sampled blood at baseline, at cycle 4 day 1, and at cycle 7 day 1. From germline, CDR1 is SGHTA and CDR2 FQGNSA. This CDR3 comprises 14 residues. The junction had 7 bases not matched to a gene; V was cut back by 5 bases and J by 4 bases. Whole-study findings and limits: Near-lowest levels of clonal expansion characterized partial responders at 0.1-3.0 mg/kg.

Clones were sequenced by immunoSEQ multiplex PCR, and TCRdb holds only the in-frame ones, with some missing. The sample has roughly 63,000 clones, approximately 86% seen once; the top ten hold roughly 2%. The material sequenced was CD4+ or CD8+ T cells sorted from blood, taken in a trial of the OX40 agonist ivuxolimab. The sequence came from an adult with an advanced solid tumor such as melanoma, head and neck, liver or kidney cancer. The chain recombines TRBV7-2 with TRBJ2-5; 7 bases line up with TRBD1. CDR3 amino acids: CASSLDRATETQYF. The CDR3 nucleotides are TGTGCCAGCAGCCTCGACAGGGCGACAGAGACCCAGTACTTC.